One and the same sample provided the 22 T cell receptor beta chains below, sequenced in a study of blood T cells in healthy people across ages (dated by TCRdb to the mid-2010s). The receptor library was made with 5' RACE. TCRdb records Illumina HiSeq 2500 as the sequencer. A second PCR of about 6 to 12 cycles was run with a J-beta primer mix and a sample-barcoded 5' primer. Through fastp at Q25 and MiXCR, TCRdb rebuilt clones from the public reads, retaining in-frame beta chains. Rows are unified per CDR3 protein, each entry keeping the most common DNA and genes. The sample table records 1 million to 1.2 million distinct CDR3 sequences; approximately 38% of these occur just once. Clones ranked in the top ten supply approximately 14% of the sample. What was sequenced was blood. Every receptor here comes from a man younger than 35 in good health.

This chain links TRBV6-5 with TRBJ2-5; 7 nucleotides match TRBD1. Germline V CDR1 and CDR2: MNHEY, SVGAGI. Trimming took 2 bases from V and 3 from J; bases not matched to a gene: 9. The CDR3 length is 16 residues. For the CDR3, the DNA is TGTGCCAGCAGTTACCCGTACGGGACAGCCAAAGAGACCCAGTACTTC. Protein sequence: CASSYPYGTAKETQYF.

The chain links TRBV5-1 to TRBJ2-7; D not certain. CDR1 and CDR2 from the germline V gene are SGHRS and YFSETQ. The CDR3 sequence is 15 residues long. Trimming removed 3 bases from V and 0 bases from J, with 13 bases in between. CDR3 sequence reads: CASSSGETSSYEQYF. The DNA for the CDR3 is TGCGCCAGCAGCTCTGGGGAAACAAGCTCCTACGAGCAGTACTTC.

This clonotype has just a few counts. This chain links TRBV27 with TRBJ2-3, with TRBD2 matching over 9 bases. V was clipped by 6 bases and J by 0 bases; unmatched bases: 10. Looked up from germline, CDR1 is MNHEY and CDR2 is SMNVEV (reference sequence). This CDR3 spans 17 amino acids. The CDR3 DNA reads as TGTGCCAGCAGAGAGGCTAGCGGGGCCTTTAGCACAGATACGCAGTATTTT. This encodes CASREASGAFSTDTQYF.

The chain carries TRBV10-3 and TRBJ2-7, with D perhaps matching TRBD1 (5 bases). Trimming cost V 6 bases and J 2 bases, with 14 bases left between them. The CDR3 contains 14 residues. CDR1 is ENHRY, CDR2 SYGVKD, per germline. The CDR3 DNA is TGTGCCATCAGCACCCTTGACAGTCCCTACGAGCAGTACTTC. This encodes CAISTLDSPYEQYF.

This clonotype came up once. The junction departs from germline at one end; a sequencing error may be responsible. The chain combines TRBV27 with TRBJ2-3, with TRBD2 matching over 14 bases. Germline V CDR1 and CDR2: MNHEY, SMNVEV (reference sequence). The CDR3 runs to 19 residues. The chain's CDR3 is CASSLSPGLAGGDTDTRYF. CDR3 in DNA: TGTGCCAGCAGTCTCTCCCCAGGACTAGCGGGGGGTGACACAGATACGCGGTATTTT.

The V and J genes are TRBV3-1 and TRBJ2-5; tentative D call: TRBD2 (6 bases). Germline assignment: CDR1 LGHDT and CDR2 YNNKEL (reference sequence). Trimming shortened V by 0 bases and J by 4 bases, and 12 bases separated the two germline ends. CDR3 length: 15 amino acids. This CDR3 reads CASSQDYGGRETQYF. The DNA of the CDR3 is TGTGCCAGCAGCCAAGATTACGGGGGACGAGAGACCCAGTACTTC.

The chain couples TRBV7-8 to TRBJ1-1; 9 positions match TRBD1. Germline assignment: CDR1 SGHVS and CDR2 FQNEAQ. V was pared by 0 bases and J by 3 bases, with 8 bases of the junction left unmatched. The CDR3 loop spans 17 amino acids. The DNA of the CDR3 is TGTGCCAGCAGCTTAGCCCGGGACAGGGCCCGGTACACTGAAGCTTTCTTT. This encodes CASSLARDRARYTEAFF.

This clonotype was detected only a few times. CDR3 DNA sequence: TGTGCCAGCAGCTCCCGGGAGAAATACAATGAGCAGTTCTTC. It yields the protein CASSSREKYNEQFF. The chain employs TRBV7-2 and TRBJ2-1; D may be TRBD2 (6 bases). The CDR3 is 14 residues long. The V end lost 4 bases, the J end lost 4 bases, and 11 bases lay between the germline ends. Germline CDR1 reads SGHTA; CDR2 reads FQGNSA.

This clonotype has a handful of counts. The chain has TRBV6-4 and TRBJ2-3, with a possible D match to TRBD2 (5 bases). The germline V gene encodes CDR1 MRHNA and CDR2 SNTAGT. The CDR3 runs to 13 residues. V was trimmed by 0 bases and J by 5 bases, leaving 6 bases between them. CDR3: CASSDSGGDTQYF. The CDR3 coding sequence is TGTGCCAGCAGTGACTCAGGAGGAGATACGCAGTATTTT.

V usage is TRBV20-1 and J usage is TRBJ2-1, with D possibly being TRBD1 (6 bases). CDR3 length: 12 residues. From germline, CDR1 is DFQATT and CDR2 SNEGSKA (reference sequence). V lost 6 bases to trimming and J lost 10 bases, with 16 bases between them. CDR3 bases: TGCAGTGCAGGGGACAACTCCTACGAGCAGTTCTTC. It codes for CSAGDNSYEQFF.

On this clonotype itself: A single base separates this from a much larger clone, so it may be a read error. CDR3 sequence: CSVQGPGDTQYF. CDR3 in DNA: TGCAGCGTCCAGGGGCCGGGGGATACGCAGTATTTT. The V and J genes are TRBV29-1 and TRBJ2-3, with D tentatively TRBD1 (6 bases). V lost 6 bases and J 6 bases, leaving 13 bases between the germline ends. Germline CDR1 reads SQVTM; CDR2 reads ANQGSEA. CDR3 size: 12 residues.

Only a few counts were recorded for this clonotype. V is TRBV7-9 and J is TRBJ2-3; 7 nucleotides agree with TRBD2. The V gene end was trimmed by 0 bases and the J gene end by 0 bases; junction bases not matched to a gene: 6. This CDR3 comprises 17 residues. The germline CDR1 and CDR2 sequences are SEHNR and FQNEAQ (reference sequence). The CDR3 region is CASSLAVSGASTDTQYF. CDR3 in DNA: TGTGCCAGCAGCTTAGCGGTGAGCGGGGCTAGCACAGATACGCAGTATTTT.

This clonotype was detected only a few times. This chain connects TRBV16 to TRBJ1-5; D gene unclear. Trimming shortened V by 0 bases and J by 4 bases, and 10 bases separated the two germline ends. This CDR3 has 15 residues. Germline assignment: CDR1 KGHSY and CDR2 FQNENV. CDR3 coding DNA: TGTGCCAGCAGCCAATCTCAACCATCTAATCAGCCCCAGCATTTT. Translation gives CASSQSQPSNQPQHF.

On this clonotype: This may come from a read error, since a much larger clone is one base off. This chain links TRBV12-3 or TRBV12-4 with TRBJ2-3; 8 nucleotides agree with TRBD2. After removal of 6 bases from V and 11 bases from J, the junction contained 10 bases not matched to a gene. This CDR3 has 13 residues. CDR3 DNA: TGTGCCAGCAGCAACACACTAGCGGCGATGCAGTATTTT. It translates to CASSNTLAAMQYF.

This clonotype has more than one count but fewer than ten. This chain joins TRBV2 and TRBJ2-5; 7 nucleotides line up with TRBD1. Germline CDR1 and CDR2: SNHLY and FYNNEI. Trimming at V came to 6 bases and at J to 4 bases, leaving 2 bases not matched to a gene. The CDR3 contains 12 residues. The CDR3 DNA is TGTGCCAGCAGAAGGGACAGAGAGACCCAGTACTTC. Residues: CASRRDRETQYF.

This clonotype was found a few times. The chain links TRBV4-2 to TRBJ2-1; 10 bases fit TRBD2. Germline V CDR1 and CDR2: LGHNA, YNFKEQ. CDR3 size: 15 residues. V lost 3 bases, J lost 2 bases, and 1 base stayed unmatched. The CDR3 spells CASSHTSGAYNEQFF. The CDR3 DNA sequence: TGTGCCAGCAGCCATACTAGCGGGGCCTACAATGAGCAGTTCTTC.

A word on this clonotype: A read error may be the cause here, since a much bigger clone is one base away. V and J are TRBV7-2 and TRBJ2-5, with 9 bases matching TRBD1. V dropped 3 bases and J dropped 11; count of bases not matched to a gene: 13. Germline V gene lookup returns CDR1 SGHTA and CDR2 FQGNSA. This CDR3 comprises 15 residues. The CDR3 loop reads CASSFSGTGLYEQYF. The DNA for the CDR3 is TGTGCCAGCAGCTTCTCCGGGACAGGGCTTTATGAGCAGTACTTC.

This clonotype has just one count. This chain uses TRBV12-3 or TRBV12-4 with TRBJ1-1, with TRBD1 as a possible D gene (5 bases). Between the trimmed V and J ends, which lost 10 bases and 0 bases, there was a span of 12 bases. CDR3 length: 13 amino acids. This chain's CDR3 is CATRGPMNTEAFF. The CDR3 bases are TGTGCCACCCGGGGCCCTATGAACACTGAAGCTTTCTTT.

This sequence joins TRBV9 and TRBJ2-3; 9 nucleotides line up with TRBD2. Germline lookup yields CDR1 SGDLS and CDR2 YYNGEE. The CDR3 consists of 16 residues. With 0 bases clipped from V and 2 bases from J, the junction kept 4 bases outside the gene matches. CDR3 DNA: TGTGCCAGCAGCGTAGACCAGCGGGGGGTCACAGATACGCAGTATTTT. Its translation: CASSVDQRGVTDTQYF. Full variable domain (outside the CDR3, taken from reference TRBV9 and TRBJ2-3): DSGVTQTPKHLITATGQRVTLRCSPRSGDLSVYWYQQSLDQGLQFLIQYYNGEERAKGNILERFSAQQFPDLHSELNLSSLELGDSALYFCASSVDQRGVTDTQYFGPGTRLTVL.

This clonotype has more than one count but fewer than ten. V is TRBV11-2 and J is TRBJ2-3, with D maybe TRBD2 (6 bases). The CDR3 extends over 16 amino acids. V was pared by 0 bases and J by 7 bases, with 17 bases between. Germline CDR1 and CDR2: SGHAT and FQNNGV. In DNA form, the CDR3 reads TGTGCCAGCAGCTTAGATCTAGGAGGGTTCGGCTATACGCAGTATTTT. This translates into CASSLDLGGFGYTQYF.

This clonotype was detected only a few times. The rearrangement links TRBV28 to TRBJ2-5; 7 bases line up with TRBD2. The germline CDR1 and CDR2 sequences are MDHEN and SYDVKM. This CDR3 has 14 residues. Trimming cost V 3 bases and J 5 bases; bases outside gene matches: 6. The CDR3 here is CASSFGGVHETQYF. The DNA for the CDR3 is TGTGCCAGCAGTTTTGGGGGGGTTCACGAGACCCAGTACTTC.

V gene TRBV5-1 combines with J gene TRBJ2-4, with D possibly matching TRBD2 (7 bases). The closer fit of TRBJ2-5 to the DNA end suggests the J call may be wrong. In germline, CDR1 is SGHRS, CDR2 YFSETQ. This CDR3 spans 17 amino acids. In nucleotides, the CDR3 is TGCGCCAGCAGCTTGAGGCGTAAGGGGGGGGTCCCTGAGACCCAGTACTTC. It encodes CASSLRRKGGVPETQYF.